This T cell receptor (beta chain) originates from a study of T cell responses to AZD1222 COVID-19 vaccine. Produced via immunoSEQ multiplex PCR; TCRdb's table is partial and in-frame only. The table lists approximately 120,000 clones, about 88% of them singletons. Note on this clone: What it binds is not known.

General study results and limits: Elevations in Spike-specific TCR breadth and depth followed administration of two AZD1222 doses. Only a handful of AZD1222 recipients were seropositive at baseline.

Trimming removed 4 bases from V and 5 bases from J; junction bases left unmatched: 12. CDR1 SGDLS and CDR2 YYNGEE come from the germline V gene. This CDR3 comprises 16 residues. This receptor was taken from an adult in good health. The chain carries TRBV9 and TRBJ2-7; 10 bases are a match to TRBD1. Sequencing was performed on peripheral blood, taken on day 0 of AZD1222 vaccination. DNA of the CDR3: TGTGCCAGCAGCATCAATCCCGGGACAGGGGACCACGAGCAGTACTTC. Its translation is CASSINPGTGDHEQYF.